These T cell receptor beta chains were read from a single sample in a study of cytomegalovirus exposure and HLA in healthy donors. This table comes from immunoSEQ multiplex PCR, and its TCRdb copy is limited to in-frame clones, with some not included. The sample has about 140,000 clones; 76% are singletons. What was sequenced was PBMCs. These receptors were taken from a man aged 18 to 30 in good health and CMV-seronegative. CDR3s include the opening cysteine and the closing phenylalanine or tryptophan. The D gene is left open where the match is weak. Clone size is stated in some rows and not others, as once, few, many or a class when expanded.

d_call clone_size j_call v_call cdr3_aa cdr3_nt
TRBD1 few TRBJ1-1 TRBV5-1 CASSLTGGTSNTEAFF TGCGCCAGCAGCTTGACAGGGGGTACGTCAAACACTGAAGCTTTCTTT
TRBD2 . TRBJ2-1 TRBV6-4 CASSDPRRGGVYNEQFF TGTGCCAGCAGTGACCCAAGGCGGGGGGGGGTATACAATGAGCAGTTCTTC
TRBD1 . TRBJ1-1 TRBV7-6 CASSLAQGEVDTEAFF TGTGCCAGCAGCTTAGCACAGGGGGAGGTGGACACTGAAGCTTTCTTT
TRBD1 . TRBJ1-2 TRBV30 CAWRGLGGNYGYTF TGTGCCTGGAGAGGGTTAGGGGGCAACTATGGCTACACCTTC
. . TRBJ2-7 TRBV5-4 CASSPGPIYEQYF TGTGCCAGCAGCCCTGGGCCTATCTACGAGCAGTACTTC
TRBD1 . TRBJ2-6 TRBV7-3 CASSLGTRDRVSGANVLTF TGTGCCAGCAGCTTGGGAACTAGGGACAGGGTCTCTGGGGCCAACGTCCTGACTTTC
TRBD1 few TRBJ1-1 TRBV11-2 CASSFGPGQGRRDTEAFF TGTGCCAGCAGCTTTGGACCGGGACAGGGTCGAAGGGACACTGAAGCTTTCTTT
TRBD1 . TRBJ2-7 TRBV19 CASSIGTGTGIYEQYF TGTGCCAGTAGTATCGGCACCGGGACAGGGATCTACGAGCAGTACTTC
. . TRBJ1-3 TRBV6-5 CASSYWQGTGNTIYF TGTGCCAGCAGTTATTGGCAGGGGACTGGAAACACCATATATTTT
. . TRBJ1-1 TRBV4-1 CASSQGLLGGNTEAFF TGCGCCAGCAGCCAAGGTTTACTGGGAGGGAACACTGAAGCTTTCTTT
. . TRBJ1-1 TRBV5-1 CASSLQGRSTEAFF TGCGCCAGCAGTCTACAGGGCCGAAGCACTGAAGCTTTCTTT
TRBD2 few TRBJ2-2 TRBV4-2 CASSQDPRTRNTGELFF TGTGCCAGCAGCCAAGATCCCAGGACTAGAAACACCGGGGAGCTGTTTTTT
. . TRBJ2-1 TRBV9 CASSVAASSYNEQFF TGTGCCAGCAGTGTTGCGGCCAGCTCCTACAATGAGCAGTTCTTC
. . TRBJ2-3 TRBV11-2 CASSLVGGCWRTDTQYF TGTGCCAGCAGCTTAGTTGGCGGGTGTTGGAGAACAGATACGCAGTATTTT
TRBD2 . TRBJ2-3 TRBV30 CAWMGPSGTSHTDTQYF TGTGCCTGGATGGGGCCGTCCGGGACTAGCCACACAGATACGCAGTATTTT
. . TRBJ1-1 TRBV19 CASRSGPNTEAFF TGTGCCAGTAGATCAGGGCCGAACACTGAAGCTTTCTTT
TRBD2 few TRBJ2-5 TRBV7-7 CASSSFGTSETQYF TGTGCCAGCAGCTCCTTCGGGACTAGCGAGACCCAGTACTTC
. . TRBJ1-1 TRBV14 CASSPWTVQNTEAFF TGTGCCAGCAGCCCTTGGACAGTACAGAACACTGAAGCTTTCTTT
TRBD2 once TRBJ2-7 TRBV28 CASSLQTSGRPYEQYF TGTGCCAGCAGTCTTCAGACTAGCGGGAGGCCCTACGAGCAGTACTTC
. . TRBJ1-1 TRBV7-9 CSSSPPEEIMNTEAFF TGTTCCAGCAGCCCACCCGAGGAGATCATGAACACTGAAGCTTTCTTT
TRBD1 . TRBJ1-2 TRBV15 CATSREPGTGDYGYTF TGTGCCACCAGCAGAGAACCCGGGACAGGGGACTATGGCTACACCTTC
. . TRBJ1-6 TRBV4-1 CASSQRDISKSPLHF TGCGCCAGCAGCCAACGGGACATATCTAAGTCACCCCTCCACTTT
TRBD1 few TRBJ1-1 TRBV5-1 CASSLGGQGMNTEAFF TGCGCCAGCAGCTTGGGCGGACAGGGCATGAACACTGAAGCTTTCTTT
TRBD1 . TRBJ1-2 TRBV6-6 CASSSTGSRGYTF TGTGCCAGCAGTTCGACAGGGTCTCGTGGCTACACCTTC